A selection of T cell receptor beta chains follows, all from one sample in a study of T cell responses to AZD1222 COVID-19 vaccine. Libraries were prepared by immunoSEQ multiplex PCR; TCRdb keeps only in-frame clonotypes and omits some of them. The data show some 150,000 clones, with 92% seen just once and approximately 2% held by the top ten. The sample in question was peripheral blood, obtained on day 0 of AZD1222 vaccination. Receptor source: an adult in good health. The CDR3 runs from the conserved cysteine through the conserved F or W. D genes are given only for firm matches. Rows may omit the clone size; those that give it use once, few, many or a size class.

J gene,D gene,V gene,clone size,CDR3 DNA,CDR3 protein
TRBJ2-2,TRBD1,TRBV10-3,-,TGTGCCATCAGGATGGGACAGGGATTAGGCGGGGAGCTGTTTTTT,CAIRMGQGLGGELFF
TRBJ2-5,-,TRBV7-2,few,TGTGCCAGCAGTTTTGGGTGGGGGGTTGAGACCCAGTACTTC,CASSFGWGVETQYF
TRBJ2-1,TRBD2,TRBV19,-,TGTGCCAGTAGTATGCAACTAGCGGGGGTCAATGAGCAGTTCTTC,CASSMQLAGVNEQFF
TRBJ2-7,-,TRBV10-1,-,TGCGCCAGCAGTGACCCTGACCGGGGTGAGCAGTACTTC,CASSDPDRGEQYF
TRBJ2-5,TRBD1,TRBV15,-,TGTGCCACCAGCAGAGATGGGACAGTTCAAACCCAGTACTTC,CATSRDGTVQTQYF
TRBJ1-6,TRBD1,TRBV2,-,TGTGCCATTGGCGGACAGGGCGGTTCACCCCTCCACTTT,CAIGGQGGSPLHF
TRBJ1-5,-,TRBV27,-,TGTGCCAGCAGTTCGGCGAGGGATGATCAGCCCCAGCATTTT,CASSSARDDQPQHF
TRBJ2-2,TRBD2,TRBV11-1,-,TGTGCCAGCAGCTCAACGGGGGGTTTTGACACCGGGGAGCTGTTTTTT,CASSSTGGFDTGELFF
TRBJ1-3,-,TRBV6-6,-,TGTGCCAGCAGCCGTGCCGGGGGCACTGGAAACACCATATATTTT,CASSRAGGTGNTIYF
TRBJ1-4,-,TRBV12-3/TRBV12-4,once,TGTGCCAGCAGAAATACAGGAAAAAGTTTTTTT,CASRNTGKSFF
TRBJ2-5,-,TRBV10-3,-,TGTGCCATCAGTGAGGGGGCCCTGGGGACCCAGTACTTC,CAISEGALGTQYF
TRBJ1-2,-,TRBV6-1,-,TGTGCCAGCAGTGAACAAGACAGGATCTATGGCTACACCTTC,CASSEQDRIYGYTF
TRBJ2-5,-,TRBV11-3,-,TGTGCCAGCAGCTTATACCGGGGGGAGACCCAGTACTTC,CASSLYRGETQYF
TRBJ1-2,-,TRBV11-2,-,TGTGCCAGCAGCCAACAATCCTACGGGTCCTACTATGGCTACACCTTC,CASSQQSYGSYYGYTF
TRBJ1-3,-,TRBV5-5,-,TGTGCCAGCAGCTTAGTGGACACCATATATTTT,CASSLVDTIYF
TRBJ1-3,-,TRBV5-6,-,TGTGCCAGCAGCTTGATGGGCTATGGAAACACCATATATTTT,CASSLMGYGNTIYF
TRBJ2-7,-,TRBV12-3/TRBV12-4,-,TGTGCCAGCAGTTTTAGGCGGGGTGCTTGGCAGTACTTC,CASSFRRGAWQYF
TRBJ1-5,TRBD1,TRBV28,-,TGTGCCAGCAGTTTATTGACAGGGTATCAGCCCCAGCATTTT,CASSLLTGYQPQHF
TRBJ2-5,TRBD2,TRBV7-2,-,TGTGCCAGCAGCCCTCCGGGACTAGCGGGGGGCCAAGAGACCCAGTACTTC,CASSPPGLAGGQETQYF
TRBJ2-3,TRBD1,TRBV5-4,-,TGTGCCAGCAGCTCCTCGGACAGGGGAGAGGATACGCAGTATTTT,CASSSSDRGEDTQYF
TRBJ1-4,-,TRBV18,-,TGTGCCAGCTCACCGGGTAGCTCTAATGAAAAACTGTTTTTT,CASSPGSSNEKLFF
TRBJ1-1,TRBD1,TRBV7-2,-,TGTGCCAGCAGCTTAGCGGGGACAGACACTGAAGCTTTCTTT,CASSLAGTDTEAFF
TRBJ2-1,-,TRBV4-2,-,TGTGCCAGCAGCCAAGAGGGCGTAATGCGCAATGAGCAGTTCTTC,CASSQEGVMRNEQFF
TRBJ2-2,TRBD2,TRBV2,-,TGTGCCAGCAGGCGACTAGCGGGGTTCACCGGGGAGCTGTTTTTT,CASRRLAGFTGELFF
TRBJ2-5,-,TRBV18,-,TGTGCCAGCTCACCTCAGGGGGAGACCCAGTACTTC,CASSPQGETQYF
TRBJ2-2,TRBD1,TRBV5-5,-,TGTGCCAGCAGCCGGACCGGGACAGCCACCGGGGAGCTGTTTTTT,CASSRTGTATGELFF
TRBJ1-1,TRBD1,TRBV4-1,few,TGCGCCAGCAGCCAAGCCGGGACAGGGATCACTGAAGCTTTCTTT,CASSQAGTGITEAFF